This TCR beta chain was captured by sequencing in a study of blood T cell repertoires in COVID-19. Across the whole study: Sample material is recorded as cDNA or gDNA derived from T cells, B-cell-depleted T cells, or PBMCs.

Per the original data handling: Reference gene primers were amplified, and this amplification served to estimate nucleated cell counts. The repertoire was sequenced with immunoSEQ multiplex PCR; TCRdb's copy has only in-frame clones and lacks some. The DNA was the basis for D and trimming; V, J and clone size are from that table. The table lists about 60,000 clones, more than 75% of them singletons. V dropped 4 bases and J dropped 2; count of bases not matched to a gene: 7. CDR3 length: 15 residues. Germline V gene data show CDR1 as SGDLS and CDR2 as YYNGEE. The chain has TRBV9 and TRBJ2-7; TRBD1 agrees at 9 bases. This clonotype was obtained from an elderly man with acute or convalescent COVID-19. Source material: peripheral blood. CDR3: CASSRAGTGTYEQYF. CDR3 nucleotides: TGTGCCAGCAGCCGAGCCGGGACAGGGACCTACGAGCAGTACTTC.